Presented here are 19 T cell receptor beta chains from one specimen sequenced in a study of blood T cell repertoires in COVID-19. The method was immunoSEQ multiplex PCR; TCRdb's version includes in-frame clones alone and lacks a portion of them. The sample holds 310,000 or so clones, approximately 86% seen once. The sample taken for sequencing was peripheral blood. These TCRs come from a woman in her twenties or thirties who had recovered from COVID-19.

This rearrangement joins TRBV6-5 to TRBJ2-5, with a possible D match to TRBD1 (5 bases). The CDR3 covers 15 residues. Per the germline V gene, CDR1 is MNHEY and CDR2 is SVGAGI. The V and J ends lost 5 bases and 2 bases respectively, with 15 bases between them. Here the CDR3 DNA reads TGTGCCAGCAGTCAACAATTACCAGGGCAAGAGACCCAGTACTTC. Its protein is CASSQQLPGQETQYF.

The chain combines TRBV19 with TRBJ1-5; D may be TRBD1 (5 bases). The V end lost 5 bases, the J end lost 3 bases, and 17 bases lay between the germline ends. CDR1 and CDR2 from the germline V gene are LNHDA and SQIVND (reference sequence). The CDR3 runs to 16 residues. The CDR3 loop reads CASSPSGGAFNQPQHF. In nucleotides, the CDR3 is TGTGCCAGTAGTCCCTCGGGAGGGGCCTTCAATCAGCCCCAGCATTTT.

V and J are TRBV7-6 and TRBJ2-7; TRBD1 might be the D (6 bases). Deletions cut 2 bases from V and 3 bases from J, with 8 bases between. The CDR3 is made up of 13 amino acids. Germline V gene lookup returns CDR1 SGHVS and CDR2 FNYEAQ. The CDR3 protein is CASSLNRDYEQYF. Written as DNA, the CDR3 is TGTGCCAGCAGCTTAAACAGGGACTACGAGCAGTACTTC.

J is TRBJ2-1 and V is TRBV5-4; 12 positions agree with TRBD2. Germline lookup yields CDR1 SGHNT and CDR2 YYREEE (reference sequence). V trimming: 3 bases; J trimming: 9 bases; junction bases outside the gene matches: 7. There are 15 residues in the CDR3. The CDR3 reads CASSSRTSGEGEQFF. The CDR3 nucleotides read TGTGCCAGCAGCTCCCGGACTAGCGGGGAGGGTGAGCAGTTCTTC.

CDR3 amino acids: CASSLKLGGVGGYTF. CDR3 nucleotides: TGTGCCAGCAGTTTAAAGTTGGGGGGGGTAGGCGGCTACACCTTC. This rearrangement joins TRBV28 to TRBJ1-2; a weak D match, TRBD1 (5 bases). This CDR3 comprises 15 residues. Deletions cut 2 bases from V and 8 bases from J, with 18 bases between. CDR1 is MDHEN and CDR2 is SYDVKM in the germline V gene.

V usage is TRBV27 and J usage is TRBJ1-2, with D hard to call. V dropped 5 bases and J dropped 6 bases, with 7 bases sitting between them. Germline V gives CDR1 MNHEY, CDR2 SMNVEV (reference sequence). The CDR3 loop spans 11 amino acids. The CDR3 is CASSRGDGYTF. CDR3 coding DNA: TGTGCCAGCAGTCGCGGGGATGGCTACACCTTC.

V is TRBV4-3 and J is TRBJ2-7; D is unclear. The CDR3 consists of 14 residues. Germline lookup yields CDR1 LGHNA and CDR2 YSLEER. The V end was cut by 1 base, the J end by 0 bases, with 7 bases between. The CDR3 DNA follows: TGCGCCAGCAGCCAAGTTCGGAGCTCCTACGAGCAGTACTTC. It is translated as CASSQVRSSYEQYF.

This chain uses TRBV6-5 with TRBJ2-3, with 8 bases that match TRBD1. CDR3 length equals 14 residues. V lost 6 bases and J lost 5; bases outside the gene matches: 7. Germline V gene data show CDR1 as MNHEY and CDR2 as SVGAGI. The CDR3 DNA sequence: TGTGCCAGCAGCCCAGGACAGGGCAAAGATACGCAGTATTTT. Amino acids: CASSPGQGKDTQYF.

The chain has TRBV10-3 and TRBJ1-1; 8 nucleotides align to TRBD1. Losses at the gene ends were 3 bases for V and 0 bases for J; bases not matched to a gene: 6. The CDR3 extends over 16 amino acids. Germline V gene data show CDR1 as ENHRY and CDR2 as SYGVKD. This chain's CDR3 is CAISDPRTGLNTEAFF. The CDR3 DNA sequence: TGTGCCATCAGTGATCCCCGGACAGGGTTGAACACTGAAGCTTTCTTT.

The chain combines TRBV19 with TRBJ1-2, with D possibly matching TRBD1 (6 bases). The V end was cut by 7 bases, the J end by 7 bases, with 16 bases between. The germline V gene encodes CDR1 LNHDA and CDR2 SQIVND (reference sequence). The CDR3 sequence is 13 residues long. This chain's CDR3 is CASNGQYPGGYTF. The CDR3 coding sequence is TGTGCCAGTAACGGACAGTACCCTGGTGGCTACACCTTC.

The chain uses TRBV5-1 and TRBJ1-6; tentatively, D is TRBD1 (6 bases). V lost 0 bases to trimming and J lost 7 bases, with 14 bases between them. CDR1 and CDR2 (germline): SGHRS, YFSETQ. This CDR3 has 16 amino acids. The CDR3 reads CASSLDRTDNNSPLHF. Here the CDR3 DNA reads TGCGCCAGCAGCTTGGATCGGACAGACAACAATTCACCCCTCCACTTT.

This clone was detected only once. The chain's CDR3 is CASSLGSGSTEAFF. The CDR3 region has the DNA TGTGCCAGCAGCTTAGGGTCCGGGAGCACTGAAGCTTTCTTT. The V gene is TRBV7-9, the J gene TRBJ1-1; D not resolved. V lost 1 base, J lost 4 bases, and 10 bases lay in between. The CDR3 length is 14 residues. Germline CDR1 is SEHNR and CDR2 is FQNEAQ (reference sequence). Full variable domain (outside the CDR3, taken from reference TRBV7-9 and TRBJ1-1): DTGVSQNPRHKITKRGQNVTFRCDPISEHNRLYWYRQTLGQGPEFLTYFQNEAQLEKSRLLSDRFSAERPKGSFSTLEIQRTEQGDSAMYLCASSLGSGSTEAFFGQGTRLTVV.

V is TRBV3-1 (or the pseudogene TRBV3-2) and J is TRBJ1-5; D perhaps matches TRBD1 (5 bases). Germline V CDR1 and CDR2: LGHDT, YNNKEL (reference sequence). There are 16 residues in the CDR3. V was trimmed by 0 bases and J by 3 bases, leaving 12 bases between them. This CDR3 is CASSQDARTHNQPQHF. CDR3 in DNA: TGTGCCAGCAGCCAAGATGCTAGGACACACAATCAGCCCCAGCATTTT.

The V call is TRBV12-5, the J call TRBJ1-1, with TRBD1 matching 8 bases. V shed 0 bases, J shed 3 bases, and the junction held 9 bases outside the gene matches. Germline V gene sequence: CDR1 LGHNT, CDR2 FRNRAP. The CDR3 is made up of 17 amino acids. The DNA for the CDR3 is TGTGCTAGTGGTTTGGTAGTGTCAGGGGGCCAAGACACTGAAGCTTTCTTT. It translates to CASGLVVSGGQDTEAFF.

The V and J genes are TRBV7-2 and TRBJ2-7; 12 bases map to TRBD2. The V gene's germline CDR1 is SGHTA and CDR2 FQGNSA. There are 14 residues in the CDR3. V was pared by 5 bases and J by 4 bases, with 3 bases of the junction left unmatched. The CDR3 nucleotides read TGTGCCAGCAGCGCGGGACTAGCGGGTTACGAGCAGTACTTC. This encodes CASSAGLAGYEQYF.

As concerns this clone: This CDR3 is also generated by other DNA sequences in the sample. The rearrangement joins TRBV24-1 to TRBJ1-1; D is unclear. The CDR3 loop spans 12 amino acids. From germline, CDR1 is KGHDR and CDR2 SFDVKD. Trimming cost V 5 bases and J 1 base, with 4 bases left between them. DNA for the CDR3: TGTGCCACCAGTGCCGGGAACACTGAAGCTTTCTTT. This codes for CATSAGNTEAFF.

In its sample, this clone was seen a few times. This chain joins TRBV27 and TRBJ2-1; 7 nucleotides line up with TRBD1. The germline V gene encodes CDR1 MNHEY and CDR2 SMNVEV (reference sequence). Trimming removed 2 bases from V and 0 bases from J; junction bases left unmatched: 4. This CDR3 has 16 residues. The chain's CDR3 is CASSLRGPSSYNEQFF. In DNA form, the CDR3 reads TGTGCCAGCAGTTTAAGGGGGCCCAGCTCCTACAATGAGCAGTTCTTC.

The chain links TRBV5-4 to TRBJ2-1; TRBD2 aligns across 12 bases. Germline CDR1 SGHNT, CDR2 YYREEE (reference sequence). The CDR3 extends over 16 amino acids. V shed 3 bases and J 8 bases; nucleotides not matched to a gene: 9. Here the CDR3 reads CASSSSSGRAMDEQFF. CDR3 nucleotides: TGTGCCAGCAGCTCCTCTAGCGGGAGGGCCATGGATGAGCAGTTCTTC.

V usage is TRBV19 and J usage is TRBJ2-1; 8 nucleotides line up with TRBD2. The CDR3 extends over 13 amino acids. Per the germline V gene, CDR1 is LNHDA and CDR2 is SQIVND (reference sequence). The ends lost 8 bases at V and 3 bases at J; junction bases unmatched: 3. The CDR3 protein is CASALADYNEQFF. CDR3 DNA: TGTGCCAGTGCACTAGCGGACTACAATGAGCAGTTCTTC. Combining the CDR3 with reference TRBV19 and TRBJ2-1 gives the whole variable domain DGGITQSPKYLFRKEGQNVTLSCEQNLNHDAMYWYRQDPGQGLRLIYYSQIVNDFQKGDIAEGYSVSREKKESFPLTVTSAQKNPTAFYLCASALADYNEQFFGPGTRLTVL.